A selection of T cell receptor beta chains follows, all from one sample in a study of cytomegalovirus exposure and HLA in healthy donors. Repertoires were generated with immunoSEQ multiplex PCR, while TCRdb's copy carries only in-frame clones and drops some. Of some 130,000 clones listed, just under 85% are singletons. Sequences were obtained from PBMCs. Every receptor here comes from a boy aged 2-9 years in good health and CMV-seronegative. CDR3s include the opening cysteine and the closing phenylalanine or tryptophan. Each record gives: D gene, J gene, V gene, CDR3 length, clone size, CDR3 DNA, CDR3 protein. A D gene is named only where the DNA matches it firmly. Rows give clone size only sometimes, using once, few, many, or a class for an expanded clone.

d_gene: .
j_gene: TRBJ1-2
v_gene: TRBV4-2
len: 13
abundance: .
CDR3nt: TGTGCCAGCAGCCAAGCTTTTGAGGAGAGCTACACCTTC
CDR3aa: CASSQAFEESYTF

d_gene: TRBD1
j_gene: TRBJ1-1
v_gene: TRBV12-5
len: 15
abundance: .
CDR3nt: TGTGCTAGTGGTTTGGGGACAGGGCTGAACACTGAAGCTTTCTTT
CDR3aa: CASGLGTGLNTEAFF

d_gene: TRBD2
j_gene: TRBJ2-3
v_gene: TRBV7-2
len: 13
abundance: .
CDR3nt: TGTGCCAGCAGCTCGGCGGGGGTGGATACGCAGTATTTT
CDR3aa: CASSSAGVDTQYF

d_gene: .
j_gene: TRBJ1-1
v_gene: TRBV2
len: 15
abundance: .
CDR3nt: TGTGCCAGCAGTGAAGAGGAACAGGTGGACACTGAAGCTTTCTTT
CDR3aa: CASSEEEQVDTEAFF

d_gene: .
j_gene: TRBJ1-1
v_gene: TRBV19
len: 15
abundance: .
CDR3nt: TGTGCCAGTAGTATAGCGGCAGGGGAAGGTACTGAAGCTTTCTTT
CDR3aa: CASSIAAGEGTEAFF

d_gene: TRBD2
j_gene: TRBJ2-1
v_gene: TRBV2
len: 14
abundance: .
CDR3nt: TGTGCCAGGCTAGCGGGGGGTGGGAAAAATGAGCAGTTCTTC
CDR3aa: CARLAGGGKNEQFF

d_gene: TRBD1
j_gene: TRBJ1-1
v_gene: TRBV6-6
len: 14
abundance: .
CDR3nt: TGTGCCAGCAGGACAGGGGTCGGGAACACTGAAGCTTTCTTT
CDR3aa: CASRTGVGNTEAFF

d_gene: TRBD1
j_gene: TRBJ1-1
v_gene: TRBV5-4
len: 15
abundance: .
CDR3nt: TGTGCCAGCAGCCCGCTGACAGGGGGGAACACTGAAGCTTTCTTT
CDR3aa: CASSPLTGGNTEAFF

d_gene: .
j_gene: TRBJ1-2
v_gene: TRBV6-6
len: 14
abundance: once
CDR3nt: TGTGCCAGCAGTTACCTGGGACTATCGTATGGCTACACCTTC
CDR3aa: CASSYLGLSYGYTF

d_gene: .
j_gene: TRBJ2-5
v_gene: TRBV2
len: 13
abundance: .
CDR3nt: TGTGCCAGCAGACAGGGGGGGTGGGAGACCCAGTACTTC
CDR3aa: CASRQGGWETQYF

d_gene: .
j_gene: TRBJ1-5
v_gene: TRBV5-1
len: 15
abundance: .
CDR3nt: TGCGCCAGCAGCTTGGCCGGGTATGACAATCAGCCCCAGCATTTT
CDR3aa: CASSLAGYDNQPQHF

d_gene: TRBD1
j_gene: TRBJ2-3
v_gene: TRBV19
len: 15
abundance: .
CDR3nt: TGTGCCAGTAGTAGTAGGACAGGCTACACAGATACGCAGTATTTT
CDR3aa: CASSSRTGYTDTQYF